This T cell receptor (beta chain) stems from a study of blood T cell repertoires in COVID-19. Study-wide background: Acute and convalescent COVID-19 specimens originated in the United States, Italy and Spain. The analysed material was cDNA or gDNA that came from T cells, B-cell-depleted T cells, or PBMCs.

Germline V gene data show CDR1 as SGHNT and CDR2 as YYREEE (reference sequence). The CDR3 runs to 12 residues. Trimming took 5 bases from V and 8 from J, leaving 13 bases between them. Per the original methods: Estimation of nucleated cell counts was performed using reference gene primer amplification. Only in-frame clones appear in the TCRdb table, and some are missing; sequencing was by immunoSEQ multiplex PCR. V, J and clone size reflect that table, while D and trimming were determined from the DNA. The table has 150,000 to 200,000 clones, just under 80% seen once; the top ten hold 2.5% to 3.5%. This clone has only one observation.

The rearrangement uses TRBV5-4 and TRBJ1-2, with D unresolved. This receptor was taken from a woman aged 80 or older with active or convalescent COVID-19. The material sequenced was peripheral blood. In DNA, the CDR3 is TGTGCCAGCAGTCTCGAGACTCGGGGCTACACCTTC. This translates into CASSLETRGYTF.